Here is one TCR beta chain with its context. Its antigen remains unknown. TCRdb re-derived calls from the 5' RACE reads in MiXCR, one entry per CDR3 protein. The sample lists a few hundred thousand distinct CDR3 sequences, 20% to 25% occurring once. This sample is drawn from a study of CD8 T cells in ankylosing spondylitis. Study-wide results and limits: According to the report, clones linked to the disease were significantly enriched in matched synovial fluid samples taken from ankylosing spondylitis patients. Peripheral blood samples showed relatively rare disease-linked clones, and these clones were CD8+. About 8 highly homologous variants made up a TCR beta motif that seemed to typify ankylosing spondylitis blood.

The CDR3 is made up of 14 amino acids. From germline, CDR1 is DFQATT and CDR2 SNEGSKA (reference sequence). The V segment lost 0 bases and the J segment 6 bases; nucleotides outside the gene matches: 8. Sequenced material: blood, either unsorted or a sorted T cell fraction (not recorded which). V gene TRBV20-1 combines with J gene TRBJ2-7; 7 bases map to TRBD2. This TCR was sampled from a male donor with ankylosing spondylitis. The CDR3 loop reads CSAREVAGVGEQYF. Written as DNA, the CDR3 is TGCAGTGCTAGAGAAGTGGCGGGAGTCGGCGAGCAGTACTTC.